This T cell receptor (beta chain) was identified during a study of shared clonotypes between healthy human individuals. This CDR3 is 15 amino acids long. The germline CDR1 and CDR2 sequences are SEHNR and FQNEAQ (reference sequence). Trimming removed 1 base at V and 0 bases at J, with 9 bases between. Profiling relied on immunoSEQ multiplex PCR, and the TCRdb table lists in-frame clones only, not all of them. The sample lists 900,000 to 1,200,000 clones; more than 75% were seen once. CD45RA-negative memory and CD45RA+ naive subsets were split from the CD4+ cells. This clonotype was obtained from a young man in good health. Some clones in this sample may be carry-over from other donors' samples. The specimen sequenced was memory CD4+ T cells from PBMCs. Described subset: CD45RA-negative fraction. V and J are TRBV7-9 and TRBJ1-1; D unclear. The CDR3 bases are TGTGCCAGCAGCTTAGGGCAGATTATGAACACTGAAGCTTTCTTT. Its protein product is CASSLGQIMNTEAFF.